These T cell receptor beta chains were read from a single sample in a study of cytomegalovirus exposure and HLA in healthy donors. Clones were read by immunoSEQ multiplex PCR, and TCRdb kept only the in-frame ones, dropping some. The sample lists 100,000 or so clones; 15% were seen once. The specimen was PBMCs. Source of these receptors: a female donor in good health and CMV-seronegative. Both conserved end residues are part of each CDR3. A D gene is named only where the DNA matches it firmly. The size entry is marked missing in some rows and otherwise reads once, few, many or a size class.

TRBV7-2	NA	TRBJ1-1	NA	TGTGCCAGCAGCTTAGGGTCGGGGATGAACACTGAAGCTTTCTTT	CASSLGSGMNTEAFF
TRBV7-2	TRBD1	TRBJ2-3	few	TGTGCCAGCAGCTGGGGTCCGCAGGGGGCCGCTAGCACAGATACGCAGTATTTT	CASSWGPQGAASTDTQYF
TRBV4-1	TRBD1	TRBJ2-7	once	TGCGCCAGCAGCCAAGATCCCGGGACAGGCTACGAGCAGTACTTC	CASSQDPGTGYEQYF
TRBV4-1	NA	TRBJ2-5	NA	TGCGCCAGCAGCCAACCGCAAGAGACCCAGTACTTC	CASSQPQETQYF
TRBV9	TRBD1	TRBJ1-2	few	TGTGCCAGCAGCGAAGAGGACAGGGACAACTATGGCTACACCTTC	CASSEEDRDNYGYTF
TRBV7-2	NA	TRBJ2-7	few	TGTGCCAGCAGCGCAGCCTACGAGCAGTACTTC	CASSAAYEQYF
TRBV7-2	NA	TRBJ1-4	few	TGTGCCAGCAGCCCGACCGGGACACTGAATGAAAAACTGTTTTTT	CASSPTGTLNEKLFF
TRBV18	TRBD1	TRBJ2-7	NA	TGTGCCAGCTCACCCTCCGGCGGGGACAGGGGCTACGAGCAGTACTTC	CASSPSGGDRGYEQYF
TRBV7-9	NA	TRBJ2-1	NA	TGTGCCAGCAGCTTAGCCGGGGTGCTGTACAATGAGCAGTTCTTC	CASSLAGVLYNEQFF
TRBV15	TRBD1	TRBJ2-1	few	TGTGCCACCAGCCCCCTAGGGACAGGGGAGGAGGATGAGCAGTTCTTC	CATSPLGTGEEDEQFF
TRBV6-1	TRBD1	TRBJ1-5	NA	TGTGCCAGCACCGGACAGGCTTATCAGCCCCAGCATTTT	CASTGQAYQPQHF
TRBV7-9	NA	TRBJ2-1	few	TGTGCCAGCAGCTTAGCACAGGGCTTAATCAATGAGCAGTTCTTC	CASSLAQGLINEQFF